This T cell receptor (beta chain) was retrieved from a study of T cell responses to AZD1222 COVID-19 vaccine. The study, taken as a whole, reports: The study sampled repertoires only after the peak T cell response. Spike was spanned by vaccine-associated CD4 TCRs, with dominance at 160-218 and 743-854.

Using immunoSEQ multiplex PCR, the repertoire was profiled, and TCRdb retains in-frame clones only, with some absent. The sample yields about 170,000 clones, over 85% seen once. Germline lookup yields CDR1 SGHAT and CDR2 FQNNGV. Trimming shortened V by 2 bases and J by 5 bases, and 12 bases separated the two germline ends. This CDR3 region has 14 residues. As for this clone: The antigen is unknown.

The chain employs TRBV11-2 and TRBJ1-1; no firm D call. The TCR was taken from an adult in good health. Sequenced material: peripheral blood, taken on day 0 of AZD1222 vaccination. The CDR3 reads CASSLIGLETEAFF. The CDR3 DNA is TGTGCCAGCAGCTTAATTGGGTTGGAGACTGAAGCTTTCTTT.